One and the same sample provided the 8 T cell receptor beta chains below, sequenced in a study of blood T cell repertoires in COVID-19. Measured with immunoSEQ multiplex PCR; TCRdb has only the in-frame clones, and not every one. The sample records 60,000 to 85,000 clones, nearly 80% being singletons. The sequencing sample was made of peripheral blood. The receptors here all came from a human donor in a cohort sampled during active COVID-19.

The rearrangement joins TRBV4-1 to TRBJ1-5, with 8 bases that match TRBD1. Trimming at V came to 2 bases and at J to 3 bases, leaving 3 bases not matched to a gene. Germline-derived CDR1 and CDR2 are MGHRA and YSYEKL. CDR3 length: 15 amino acids. CDR3 region: CASSQNRGINQPQHF. The CDR3 region has the DNA TGCGCCAGCAGCCAAAACAGGGGGATCAATCAGCCCCAGCATTTT.

The genes are TRBV7-2 and TRBJ2-7, with D perhaps matching TRBD1 (6 bases). Looked up from germline, CDR1 is SGHTA and CDR2 is FQGNSA. The CDR3 spans 13 residues. The ends were cut back, 0 bases at V and 5 bases at J, with 8 bases in the middle. The DNA of the CDR3 is TGTGCCAGCAGCTTAGCCCGACAGGACGAGCAGTACTTC. This translates into CASSLARQDEQYF.

The gene calls are TRBV11-3 and TRBJ1-1; tentatively, D is TRBD1 (6 bases). This CDR3 has 15 residues. V lost 2 bases and J 3 bases, leaving 13 bases between the germline ends. Per germline, CDR1 SGHNT and CDR2 YENEEA. For the CDR3, the DNA is TGTGCCAGCAGCTTATTAGGCAGGGGAGACACTGAAGCTTTCTTT. It translates to CASSLLGRGDTEAFF.

The chain is built from TRBV7-2 and TRBJ2-3; D possibly corresponds to TRBD1 (5 bases). Germline assignment: CDR1 SGHTA and CDR2 FQGNSA. Trimming removed 5 bases from V and 8 bases from J, with 11 bases in between. This CDR3 spans 12 amino acids. The DNA for the CDR3 is TGTGCCAGCAGCCCTGGACAACGTACGCAGTATTTT. This codes for CASSPGQRTQYF.

This chain joins TRBV2 and TRBJ1-5, with D perhaps matching TRBD1 (5 bases). V was clipped by 3 bases and J by 4 bases, with 13 bases between them. Per germline, CDR1 SNHLY and CDR2 FYNNEI. The CDR3 covers 15 residues. The CDR3, as DNA: TGTGCCAGCAGTGAGGGTGCAGGGCAGAATCAGCCCCAGCATTTT. It codes for CASSEGAGQNQPQHF.

The chain employs TRBV28 and TRBJ2-3, with 11 bases aligning to TRBD2. Germline-derived CDR1 and CDR2 are MDHEN and SYDVKM. CDR3 size: 16 residues. V dropped 2 bases and J dropped 2; count of bases not matched to a gene: 3. The CDR3 sequence is CASSLVAGGYTDTQYF. The DNA of the CDR3 is TGTGCCAGCAGTTTAGTAGCGGGAGGGTACACAGATACGCAGTATTTT.

The chain employs TRBV11-2 and TRBJ2-7; D gene ambiguous. CDR1 is SGHAT and CDR2 is FQNNGV in the germline V gene. V lost 5 bases to trimming and J lost 4 bases, with 18 bases between them. The CDR3 length is 15 residues. CDR3 DNA: TGTGCCAGCAGCCCATCTCCAGGATCCGCGTACGAGCAGTACGTC. It translates to CASSPSPGSAYEQYV.

The chain recombines TRBV6-6 with TRBJ1-1, with 8 nucleotides matching TRBD1. The CDR3 loop spans 13 amino acids. Germline CDR1 and CDR2: MNHNY and SVGAGI (reference sequence). V lost 7 bases to trimming and J lost 4 bases; unmatched junction nucleotides: 5. This chain's CDR3 is CASTHRGTTEAFF. The CDR3 DNA is TGTGCCAGCACCCACAGGGGGACCACTGAAGCTTTCTTT.